The 5 T cell receptor beta chains in this list originate from one sample, sequenced in a study of T cell changes during pregnancy in multiple sclerosis. Measured with immunoSEQ multiplex PCR; TCRdb has only the in-frame clones, and not every one. The table has around 130,000 clones, 95% to 98% seen once. The sample consisted of peripheral blood, taken after pregnancy. These receptors all stem from a female donor with multiple sclerosis, enrolled in a pregnancy study.

The V call is TRBV5-1, the J call TRBJ1-4, with 8 bases fitting TRBD1. The J segment lost 7 bases and the V segment lost 5 bases, leaving 10 bases of the junction unmatched. The CDR3 loop spans 15 amino acids. Germline CDR1 is SGHRS and CDR2 is YFSETQ. The CDR3 nucleotides are TGCGCCAGCAGTTCCTCCGGGACAGGCCGTGAAAAACTGTTTTTT. As protein: CASSSSGTGREKLFF.

This clone was detected once. The chain links TRBV19 to TRBJ1-1, with TRBD1 matching over 7 bases. The germline V gene has CDR1 LNHDA and CDR2 SQIVND (reference sequence). V shed 10 bases and J 3 bases; nucleotides not matched to a gene: 8. The CDR3 loop spans 13 amino acids. CDR3 in amino acids: CATKGQSYTEAFF. The CDR3 nucleotides read TGTGCCACCAAGGGACAGTCCTACACTGAAGCTTTCTTT.

This rearrangement joins TRBV18 to TRBJ2-7; 8 bases agree with TRBD2. Trimming took 3 bases from V and 5 from J; bases not matched to a gene: 12. The CDR3 length is 16 residues. The germline V gene has CDR1 KGHSH and CDR2 LQKENI. CDR3 nucleotide sequence: TGTGCCAGCTCACCTCCCGGGAGCGGGAGTATCCACGAGCAGTACTTC. It translates to CASSPPGSGSIHEQYF.

This clone has just a few counts. V is TRBV6-5 and J is TRBJ2-7; TRBD1 is a possible D gene (6 bases). Looked up from germline, CDR1 is MNHEY and CDR2 is SVGAGI. V was trimmed by 6 bases and J by 0 bases, leaving 15 bases between them. The CDR3 runs to 15 residues. For the CDR3, the DNA is TGTGCCAGCAGCCTGGGGGCGGTCGGCTCCTACGAGCAGTACTTC. Its translation: CASSLGAVGSYEQYF.

The CDR3 nucleotides are TGTGCCAGCAGCGTAGTGGGGGCCACTAGCACAGATACGCAGTATTTT. Translation: CASSVVGATSTDTQYF. The rearrangement uses TRBV9 and TRBJ2-3; tentatively, D is TRBD1 (6 bases). Germline-derived CDR1 and CDR2 are SGDLS and YYNGEE. Trimming removed 0 bases at V and 0 bases at J, with 11 bases between. The CDR3 runs 16 residues. The full variable domain, with the rest looked up from reference TRBV9 and TRBJ2-3, is DSGVTQTPKHLITATGQRVTLRCSPRSGDLSVYWYQQSLDQGLQFLIQYYNGEERAKGNILERFSAQQFPDLHSELNLSSLELGDSALYFCASSVVGATSTDTQYFGPGTRLTVL.